These 26 T cell receptor beta chains were sequenced from one sample in a study of T-cell memory formation after mild COVID-19. TCRdb re-derived calls from the 5' RACE reads in MiXCR, one entry per CDR3 protein. The data hold about 190,000 distinct CDR3 sequences, with under 30% observed a single time. The sequenced material came from PBMCs or a T cell subset sorted from them (not recorded which). These receptors came from an adult woman who had mild COVID-19 (a few samples of this study predate the infection). Cell type and time point are not known.

This clonotype was detected many times. The J gene is TRBJ1-4, the V gene TRBV7-9, with D possibly being TRBD1 (5 bases). Germline CDR1 SEHNR, CDR2 FQNEAQ (reference sequence). Between the trimmed V and J ends, which lost 5 bases and 5 bases, there was a span of 18 bases. The CDR3 is made up of 16 amino acids. The CDR3 sequence: CASSPPLGGANEKLFF. CDR3 DNA: TGTGCCAGCAGCCCACCCCTTGGGGGTGCAAATGAAAAACTGTTTTTT.

This clonotype has only a few counts. The V and J genes are TRBV10-3 and TRBJ2-5, with TRBD2 matching 15 bases. Germline CDR1 and CDR2: ENHRY and SYGVKD. This CDR3 comprises 19 residues. V lost 1 base, J lost 3 bases, and 9 bases stayed unmatched. CDR3 DNA: TGTGCCATCAGTGAGTTCGGGACTAGCGGGAGGCGTGAAAAAGAGACCCAGTACTTC. Translation gives CAISEFGTSGRREKETQYF.

This clonotype was recorded a few times. This chain joins TRBV20-1 and TRBJ2-7; a possible D gene is TRBD1 (6 bases). Germline V gene sequence: CDR1 DFQATT, CDR2 SNEGSKA (reference sequence). The CDR3 is made up of 14 amino acids. V gave up 5 bases and J gave up 7 bases, with 21 bases separating them. The CDR3, as DNA: TGCAGTGCTGGACAGCCCCCACAGGGCCGGGAGCAGTACTTC. It encodes CSAGQPPQGREQYF.

The gene calls are TRBV9 and TRBJ2-1, with D perhaps matching TRBD1 (5 bases). With 2 bases removed from V and 7 bases from J, the gap between germline ends came to 16 bases. The germline V gene has CDR1 SGDLS and CDR2 YYNGEE. The CDR3 is 15 residues long. The CDR3 region is CASSVGRAQGNEQFF. The CDR3 nucleotides are TGTGCCAGCAGCGTTGGTAGGGCCCAGGGTAATGAGCAGTTCTTC.

This clonotype was seen ten or more times. This chain uses TRBV5-1 with TRBJ2-7; D could derive from TRBD1 or TRBD2 (6 bases each). Between the trimmed V and J ends, which lost 7 bases and 6 bases, there was a span of 17 bases. Germline CDR1 and CDR2: SGHRS and YFSETQ. This CDR3 comprises 13 residues. In nucleotides, the CDR3 is TGCGCCAGCTCGGCCGGGGGCCCACGCGAGCAGTACTTC. Translation gives CASSAGGPREQYF.

This clonotype was observed a handful of times. The rearrangement joins TRBV20-1 to TRBJ2-7, with 9 bases fitting TRBD2. This CDR3 has 13 residues. CDR1 is DFQATT, CDR2 SNEGSKA, per germline (reference sequence). As DNA, the CDR3 is TGCAGCTTCGAAGCGGGAGGTTCCTACGAGCAGTACTTC. Residues: CSFEAGGSYEQYF.

This chain joins TRBV7-6 and TRBJ1-5; 9 nucleotides agree with TRBD1. Germline loops: CDR1 SGHVS, CDR2 FNYEAQ. The V and J ends lost 1 base and 6 bases, in that order; junction bases with no gene match: 10. CDR3 length: 17 residues. The CDR3 region is CASSLVGGTGNRQPQHF. Written as DNA, the CDR3 is TGTGCCAGCAGCTTAGTGGGTGGGACAGGGAATCGTCAGCCCCAGCATTTT. The full variable domain, rest sourced from reference TRBV7-6 and TRBJ1-5, is GAGVSQSPRYKVTKRGQDVALRCDPISGHVSLYWYRQALGQGPEFLTYFNYEAQQDKSGLPNDRFSAERPEGSISTLTIQRTEQRDSAMYRCASSLVGGTGNRQPQHFGDGTRLSIL.

This clonotype has a handful of counts. The chain couples TRBV7-9 to TRBJ2-1, with D possibly matching TRBD2 (6 bases). CDR1 is SEHNR, CDR2 FQNEAQ, per germline (reference sequence). The CDR3 has 14 residues. The V and J ends lost 5 bases and 4 bases respectively, with 12 bases between them. CDR3 sequence (DNA): TGTGCCAGCAGCACTCCGGGACTGTACAATGAGCAGTTCTTC. It specifies CASSTPGLYNEQFF.

J is TRBJ1-2 and V is TRBV7-2; perhaps TRBD1 as D (6 bases). V was clipped by 1 base and J by 7 bases, with 13 bases between them. The CDR3 loop spans 14 amino acids. Germline V CDR1 and CDR2: SGHTA, FQGNSA. CDR3 sequence (DNA): TGTGCCAGCAGCTTAGGCGGGGGCAGGTTTGGCTACACCTTC. Protein sequence: CASSLGGGRFGYTF.

There are a few counts of this clonotype. V is TRBV24-1 and J is TRBJ2-7, with D maybe TRBD2 (5 bases). V was pared by 2 bases and J by 5 bases, with 18 bases between. The CDR3 consists of 16 residues. CDR1 KGHDR and CDR2 SFDVKD come from the germline V gene. The CDR3 loop is CATSDSWREGSHEQYF. Here the CDR3 DNA reads TGTGCCACCAGTGATTCTTGGCGCGAAGGGAGCCACGAGCAGTACTTC.

The DNA for the CDR3 is TGCGCCAGCAGCTTGGTGATAGCGGGGAGGCGGGCAGATACGCAGTATTTT. Amino acids: CASSLVIAGRRADTQYF. The chain uses TRBV5-1 and TRBJ2-3, with 8 nucleotides matching TRBD2. V dropped 0 bases and J dropped 4; count of bases not matched to a gene: 10. CDR1 is SGHRS, CDR2 YFSETQ, per germline. This CDR3 is 17 amino acids long. Full variable domain (missing parts from reference TRBV5-1 and TRBJ2-3): KAGVTQTPRYLIKTRGQQVTLSCSPISGHRSVSWYQQTPGQGLQFLFEYFSETQRNKGNFPGRFSGRQFSNSRSEMNVSTLELGDSALYLCASSLVIAGRRADTQYFGPGTRLTVL.

This clonotype was counted only a few times. The CDR3 region has the DNA TGTGCCAGCAGCGTAACAGCGGGAGGGCAACTTGAGCAGTTCTTC. Protein product: CASSVTAGGQLEQFF. The chain recombines TRBV9 with TRBJ2-1; 10 bases are a match to TRBD2. CDR1 and CDR2 from the germline V gene are SGDLS and YYNGEE. CDR3 length: 15 amino acids. Trimming at V came to 1 base and at J to 9 bases, leaving 7 bases not matched to a gene.

The chain joins TRBV7-2 to TRBJ2-5; 13 bases align to TRBD2. The CDR3 consists of 17 residues. V shed 5 bases and J 5 bases; nucleotides not matched to a gene: 11. Germline V gene data show CDR1 as SGHTA and CDR2 as FQGNSA. In DNA form, the CDR3 reads TGTGCCAGCAGCCCAACCCGGCCGGGACTAGCGGGGGAGACCCAGTACTTC. Translation: CASSPTRPGLAGETQYF.

This clonotype has more than one count but fewer than ten. The rearrangement links TRBV19 to TRBJ2-2; the match to TRBD2 covers 7 bases. Losses at the gene ends were 8 bases for V and 3 bases for J; bases not matched to a gene: 12. CDR1 and CDR2 from the germline V gene are LNHDA and SQIVND (reference sequence). CDR3 length: 16 amino acids. Written as DNA, the CDR3 is TGTGCCAGTGGAGATGACGCCGGGGGGTACACCGGGGAGCTGTTTTTT. It encodes CASGDDAGGYTGELFF.

The chain uses TRBV12-3 or TRBV12-4 and TRBJ1-2; D might be TRBD1 (5 bases). CDR3 length: 15 amino acids. V was trimmed by 3 bases and J by 8 bases, leaving 19 bases between them. The CDR3: CASSLMTQGPDGYTF. CDR3 bases: TGTGCCAGCAGTTTGATGACCCAGGGCCCCGACGGCTACACCTTC.

This clonotype was recorded a few times. The chain joins TRBV11-1 to TRBJ2-3; 13 positions agree with TRBD2. V shed 2 bases and J 2 bases; nucleotides not matched to a gene: 4. The CDR3 extends over 17 amino acids. Germline V gives CDR1 SGHAT, CDR2 FQDESV (reference sequence). The chain's CDR3 is CASSLPGLAGVTDTQYF. The DNA of the CDR3 is TGTGCCAGCAGCTTACCCGGACTAGCGGGAGTCACAGATACGCAGTATTTT.

The chain's CDR3 is CASTPLGGGRGDTQYF. The CDR3 nucleotides read TGTGCCAGCACCCCCCTCGGGGGGGGGAGGGGGGATACGCAGTATTTT. This chain links TRBV9 with TRBJ2-3; 8 bases line up with TRBD2. The V gene's germline CDR1 is SGDLS and CDR2 YYNGEE. The CDR3 length is 16 residues. V shed 6 bases, J shed 6 bases, and the junction held 15 bases outside the gene matches.

This chain uses TRBV27 with TRBJ2-7, with D hard to call. Germline V CDR1 and CDR2: MNHEY, SMNVEV (reference sequence). Trimming removed 8 bases at V and 1 base at J, with 18 bases between. The CDR3 consists of 15 residues. CDR3 region: CASASRVGVSYEQYF. As DNA, the CDR3 is TGTGCCAGCGCCTCCCGCGTTGGCGTTTCCTACGAGCAGTACTTC.

CDR3 in amino acids: CASSLSSWQIVHTEAFF. CDR3 nucleotides: TGTGCCAGCAGCTTATCGTCGTGGCAGATTGTGCACACTGAAGCTTTCTTT. The chain couples TRBV7-2 to TRBJ1-1; unclear D gene. Germline V lookup: CDR1 SGHTA, CDR2 FQGNSA. The V end lost 2 bases, the J end lost 3 bases, and 19 bases lay between the germline ends. CDR3 size: 17 residues.

This clonotype was seen only a few times. The chain links TRBV24-1 to TRBJ2-4; the match to TRBD1 covers 11 bases. The J segment lost 7 bases and the V segment lost 4 bases, leaving 2 bases of the junction unmatched. Germline V gene lookup returns CDR1 KGHDR and CDR2 SFDVKD. The CDR3 extends over 14 amino acids. DNA of the CDR3: TGTGCCACCAGTGACTGGACAGGGGGCAACATTCAGTACTTC. It codes for CATSDWTGGNIQYF.

This chain uses TRBV30 with TRBJ2-3, with 13 bases fitting TRBD2. V trimming: 2 bases; J trimming: 2 bases; junction bases outside the gene matches: 7. The CDR3 spans 17 residues. The germline V gene has CDR1 GTSNPN and CDR2 SVGIG (reference sequence). The CDR3 sequence is CAWSQGLAGTDTDTQYF. DNA of the CDR3: TGTGCCTGGAGTCAGGGACTAGCGGGGACCGACACAGATACGCAGTATTTT.

Only one count was recorded for this clonotype. The chain links TRBV20-1 to TRBJ1-1; 7 bases line up with TRBD1. Germline V gives CDR1 DFQATT, CDR2 SNEGSKA (reference sequence). CDR3 length: 13 residues. V lost 5 bases to trimming and J lost 1 base; unmatched junction nucleotides: 4. The CDR3 here is CSAVRGSNTEAFF. The CDR3 bases are TGCAGTGCTGTCAGGGGGTCGAACACTGAAGCTTTCTTT.

This chain joins TRBV29-1 and TRBJ2-7, with TRBD2 identical over 10 bases. CDR3 length: 12 residues. Trimming removed 5 bases from V and 6 bases from J; junction bases left unmatched: 4. Germline V CDR1 and CDR2: SQVTM, ANQGSEA. CDR3 sequence: CSVIAGGSEQYF. In nucleotides, the CDR3 is TGCAGCGTTATAGCGGGAGGTTCCGAGCAGTACTTC.

The chain combines TRBV5-1 with TRBJ2-1, with TRBD1 identical over 7 bases. Per germline, CDR1 SGHRS and CDR2 YFSETQ. V lost 4 bases, J lost 0 bases, and 7 bases stayed unmatched. CDR3 length equals 16 residues. Written as DNA, the CDR3 is TGCGCCAGCAGCCCCGAGGGGGCAGGCTCCTACAATGAGCAGTTCTTC. It encodes CASSPEGAGSYNEQFF. Full variable domain (remainder filled in from reference TRBV5-1 and TRBJ2-1): KAGVTQTPRYLIKTRGQQVTLSCSPISGHRSVSWYQQTPGQGLQFLFEYFSETQRNKGNFPGRFSGRQFSNSRSEMNVSTLELGDSALYLCASSPEGAGSYNEQFFGPGTRLTVL.

This clonotype has a handful of counts. The V gene is TRBV5-1, the J gene TRBJ1-1; D unclear. This CDR3 has 13 residues. Per the germline V gene, CDR1 is SGHRS and CDR2 is YFSETQ. V gave up 6 bases and J gave up 1 base, with 10 bases separating them. The CDR3 spells CASTPGRNTEAFF. The CDR3 DNA reads as TGCGCCAGCACCCCTGGCCGGAACACTGAAGCTTTCTTT. Drawing the rest from reference TRBV5-1 and TRBJ1-1, the complete variable domain is KAGVTQTPRYLIKTRGQQVTLSCSPISGHRSVSWYQQTPGQGLQFLFEYFSETQRNKGNFPGRFSGRQFSNSRSEMNVSTLELGDSALYLCASTPGRNTEAFFGQGTRLTVV.

This chain links TRBV7-2 with TRBJ2-5, with D tentatively TRBD1 or TRBD2 (7 bases each). The ends were cut back, 9 bases at V and 1 base at J, with 15 bases in the middle. Germline-derived CDR1 and CDR2 are SGHTA and FQGNSA. The CDR3 spans 14 residues. The DNA of the CDR3 is TGTGCCAGTCAGGGGGGGGGCTTCCAAGAGACCCAGTACTTC. Protein sequence: CASQGGGFQETQYF.